Below are 17 T cell receptor beta chains sequenced from a single sample in a study of PD-1 blockade in mismatch repair-deficient tumors. The repertoire was sequenced with immunoSEQ multiplex PCR; TCRdb's copy has only in-frame clones and lacks some. The table includes roughly 79,000 clones, more than 80% detected once. The sample in question was peripheral blood, obtained 44 weeks after starting pembrolizumab. The receptors were gathered from an adult with mismatch repair-deficient cancer.

The rearrangement uses TRBV19 and TRBJ2-2, with no clear D. The CDR3 spans 13 residues. Trimming took off 3 bases at V and 4 bases at J, with 6 bases between the two ends. Germline V gives CDR1 LNHDA, CDR2 SQIVND (reference sequence). In DNA, the CDR3 is TGTGCCAGTAGTATTATGAGCACCGGGGAGCTGTTTTTT. Protein: CASSIMSTGELFF.

This clone was seen once. The chain joins TRBV7-3 to TRBJ2-2, with no clear D. Trimming pared 2 bases from V and 6 bases from J, leaving 4 bases between. Germline CDR1 SGHTA, CDR2 FQGTGA. The CDR3 totals 12 residues. DNA for the CDR3: TGTGCCAGCAGCTTAGACGCCGGGGAGCTGTTTTTT. Translation gives CASSLDAGELFF.

This clone was observed a handful of times. The V gene is TRBV5-1, the J gene TRBJ1-5; TRBD1 agrees at 7 bases. Germline V lookup: CDR1 SGHRS, CDR2 YFSETQ. This CDR3 spans 15 amino acids. V shed 0 bases and J 8 bases; nucleotides not matched to a gene: 8. CDR3 sequence reads: CASSLAGGGLEPQHF. CDR3 DNA sequence: TGCGCCAGCAGCTTGGCAGGGGGTGGGTTGGAGCCCCAGCATTTT.

The CDR3: CASSLPGDIYEQYF. The CDR3 nucleotides are TGTGCCAGTTCACTCCCGGGAGATATATACGAGCAGTACTTC. The V call is TRBV6-6, the J call TRBJ2-7; a possible D gene is TRBD2 (6 bases). Germline CDR1 MNHNY, CDR2 SVGAGI (reference sequence). This CDR3 region has 14 residues. Trimming shortened V by 9 bases and J by 4 bases, and 19 bases separated the two germline ends.

DNA for the CDR3: TGTGCCAGCAGTGAATGGGAGGGAGTGTACGGCGGGGAGCTGTTTTTT. Protein sequence: CASSEWEGVYGGELFF. This chain connects TRBV6-1 to TRBJ2-2; TRBD2 matches at 7 bases. With V trimmed by 2 bases and J by 7 bases, 10 bases remained unmatched. Germline V gives CDR1 MNHNS, CDR2 SASEGT. The CDR3 has 16 amino acids.

J is TRBJ2-3 and V is TRBV9; D may be TRBD2 (6 bases). Trimming stripped 3 bases from V and 8 bases from J, with 16 bases between. Germline lookup yields CDR1 SGDLS and CDR2 YYNGEE. The length of the CDR3 is 14 residues. Here the CDR3 reads CASSDGSSQATQYF. In DNA, the CDR3 is TGTGCCAGCAGCGACGGGAGTAGTCAAGCTACGCAGTATTTT.

CDR3 coding DNA: TGTGCCACCAGCAGAGATTCCGCTCATCGGTACATGAACACTGAAGCTTTCTTT. The encoded protein is CATSRDSAHRYMNTEAFF. This chain joins TRBV15 and TRBJ1-1; D is uncertain. This CDR3 contains 18 residues. The germline V and J ends were trimmed by 0 bases and 0 bases, with 17 bases remaining between them. Per germline, CDR1 LNHNV and CDR2 YYDKDF (reference sequence).

This chain uses TRBV6-1 with TRBJ2-1; perhaps TRBD2 as D (6 bases). CDR3 length: 15 residues. The ends were cut back, 5 bases at V and 0 bases at J, with 11 bases in the middle. Germline V gene data show CDR1 as MNHNS and CDR2 as SASEGT. Here the CDR3 DNA reads TGTGCCAGCAGTTCCGGGACTCGCTCCTACAATGAGCAGTTCTTC. This gives the protein CASSSGTRSYNEQFF.

The rearrangement joins TRBV12-5 to TRBJ2-7, with TRBD1 matching over 11 bases. The CDR3 sequence is 14 residues long. Germline V CDR1 and CDR2: LGHNT, FRNRAP. J gave up 7 bases and V 4 bases, and 6 bases lay outside the gene matches. The CDR3 loop is CASGYTGQGAEQYF. The CDR3 DNA reads as TGTGCTAGTGGTTACACCGGACAGGGGGCTGAGCAGTACTTC.

The CDR3 region is CASSQRSSYEQYF. CDR3 nucleotide sequence: TGCGCCAGCAGCCAGAGGAGCTCCTACGAGCAGTACTTC. J is TRBJ2-7 and V is TRBV4-1, with unresolved D. The CDR3 extends over 13 amino acids. V was pared by 3 bases and J by 0 bases, with 6 bases between. The germline V gene encodes CDR1 MGHRA and CDR2 YSYEKL.

This clone occurred many times. This chain connects TRBV9 to TRBJ2-1, with 11 positions matching TRBD2. Germline-derived CDR1 and CDR2 are SGDLS and YYNGEE. This CDR3 comprises 17 residues. The trim removed 0 bases at V and 6 bases at J, leaving 8 bases unmatched. The CDR3 spells CASSVVVAGGRINEQFF. For the CDR3, the DNA is TGTGCCAGCAGCGTAGTAGTAGCGGGAGGGCGTATCAATGAGCAGTTCTTC.

This clone was counted at least ten times. The V and J genes are TRBV4-1 and TRBJ2-7; D not resolved. In germline, CDR1 is MGHRA, CDR2 YSYEKL. The CDR3 consists of 13 residues. V lost 0 bases to trimming and J lost 9 bases, with 12 bases between them. CDR3 DNA sequence: TGCGCCAGCAGCCAAGAACTCAAGACCGTGCAGTACTTC. Amino acid sequence: CASSQELKTVQYF.

The rearrangement links TRBV7-6 to TRBJ2-5; TRBD2 matches at 7 bases. The junction had 2 bases not matched to a gene; V was cut back by 0 bases and J by 4 bases. This CDR3 comprises 14 residues. Germline CDR1 is SGHVS and CDR2 is FNYEAQ. In DNA, the CDR3 is TGTGCCAGCAGCTTAGCGGGAGGGACAGAGACCCAGTACTTC. This codes for CASSLAGGTETQYF.

The chain joins TRBV14 to TRBJ2-7, with 7 nucleotides matching TRBD1. Germline CDR1 is SGHDN and CDR2 is FVKESK. This CDR3 spans 15 amino acids. Losses at the gene ends were 4 bases for V and 1 base for J; bases not matched to a gene: 7. CDR3 in amino acids: CASSRTSDRSYEQYF. The CDR3 DNA is TGTGCCAGCAGCCGAACGTCGGACAGGTCCTACGAGCAGTACTTC.

This clone has at least ten counts. V and J are TRBV12-1 and TRBJ2-7. TRBV12-1 is noted as a pseudogene. This CDR3 contains 16 residues. The CDR3 reads CASSFWVTGPYYEQYF. DNA for the CDR3: TGTGCCAGCAGCTTTTGGGTCACTGGACCTTACTACGAGCAGTACTTC.

The chain recombines TRBV5-1 with TRBJ1-1, with 9 bases matching TRBD1. The CDR3 loop spans 16 amino acids. Germline CDR1 reads SGHRS; CDR2 reads YFSETQ. The trim removed 3 bases at V and 0 bases at J, leaving 6 bases unmatched. This CDR3 is CASSYGTGIVNTEAFF. Written as DNA, the CDR3 is TGCGCCAGCAGCTACGGGACAGGGATTGTGAACACTGAAGCTTTCTTT.

This rearrangement joins TRBV29-1 to TRBJ2-2, with TRBD1 matching 8 bases. Germline assignment: CDR1 SQVTM and CDR2 ANQGSEA. Trimming removed 6 bases from V and 1 base from J; junction bases left unmatched: 4. CDR3 length: 14 amino acids. CDR3 DNA sequence: TGCAGCGTGGCGACAGGGGTGAACACCGGGGAGCTGTTTTTT. Protein sequence: CSVATGVNTGELFF.